The T cell receptor (beta chain) under discussion was sequenced for a study of T cells in Graves' hyperthyroidism and ophthalmopathy (dated by TCRdb to the late 2010s). About the study as a whole: Peripheral blood was sampled at the time of initial diagnosis, prior to any treatment. Thyroid tissue and blood T-cell repertoires from more than 5 Graves' hyperthyroidism patients were also compared in the study. The approximately 98 discovery patients were randomly divided into training and test sets at a 7:3 ratio. Following sampling, methimazole starting at 30 mg daily was given to hyperthyroidism patients, and high-dose intravenous methylprednisolone was given to ophthalmopathy patients. Prospective prediction of ophthalmopathy was tested in an independent validation cohort consisting of roughly 20 hyperthyroidism patients and 17 patients who later progressed to ophthalmopathy. To identify distinguishing TCR V-J signatures, a discovery cohort of about 100 patients was used, comprising 40 to 45 with Graves' ophthalmopathy and approximately 57 with stable Graves' hyperthyroidism. The paper reports TCR Vbeta CDR3 sequencing of some 140 peripheral blood samples: around 45 ophthalmopathy, 75 to 80 hyperthyroidism and around 17 progressor patients.

What the authors observed across the whole study: Most expanded thyroid clonotypes (frequency above 0.001) were also found in blood, which suggests that blood repertoires may mirror thyroid immune responses. Ophthalmopathy was separated from stable hyperthyroidism by a 13 V-J signature model, with just over 85% sensitivity and just over 81% specificity obtained in cross-validation and 80%/75% obtained in testing. Sample size was not statistically predetermined, and blinding of investigators to group allocation was not performed. In validation, the model predicted progression to ophthalmopathy a median of approximately 6.3 months before onset, with over 55% sensitivity and 72.22% specificity.

A patient counted as having stable Graves' hyperthyroidism if no progression to ophthalmopathy occurred over 18 months of follow-up. Hyperthyroidism patients were newly diagnosed, had a disease duration of under 2 months, and were aged 18 to 65 years. Any patient with an uncontrolled infection, another autoimmune disease, pregnancy or lactation was excluded. Diagnoses relied on clinical symptoms, serum thyroxine and TRAb, thyroid ultrasound and orbital computed tomography. Ficoll-Paque density gradient centrifugation was used to isolate PBMCs from 8.5 to 10 ml of fresh peripheral blood. Trizol reagent was used to extract total RNA, and RNA quality was then checked on an Agilent 2100 Bioanalyzer. Amplification of TCR beta CDR3 regions was carried out from RNA transcripts. The first round of RT-PCR for the TCR CDR3 was performed with the HTBI primer set and the Qiagen OneStep RT-PCR kit. Libraries were constructed in a second round of multiplex PCR, after which size selection and purification were performed. The libraries were sequenced on an Illumina HiSeq2000 using paired-end 100 bp reads. In the source study's methods: SOAPnuke was used to process the raw data, throwing out any read that contained adapters or uncalled bases, had a mean Phred below 15, or lacked an exact constant-primer or identifier match. High-quality paired reads were merged with COPE v1.2.5, and unique nucleotide sequences were defined as clonotypes. MiTCR v1.1 was used to align clonotypes to the IMGT TRBV, TRBD and TRBJ reference segments. The analysis was restricted to V-J combinations with a frequency above 0.0001, which together covered roughly 99% of the repertoires. A TCS score was defined as the ratio between F50 (clonal expansion) and ExV (chaos), using BLOSUM62-based TCRdist between CDR3 peptides within each V-J. Welch's t-statistics and random forest reduced around 520 V-J features to 13, which were used in a naive Bayes classifier (R e1071). TCRdb's own reprocessing of the public reads used fastp at Q25 and MiXCR and kept productive beta chains. Every entry covers one CDR3 protein and lists the most common genes and DNA from its rows. None of the V and J calls come from the authors' own analysis; TCRdb made them. Recorded for this sample are 350,000 to 400,000 distinct CDR3 sequences; 15% of them occurred a single time. The top ten hold approximately 32% of the sample.

Trimming at the junction amounts to 8 bases on V and 4 bases on J, and the germline ends lie 11 bases apart. The cysteine opens and the phenylalanine closes a CDR3 of 12 amino acids. Here the CDR3 DNA is all that survives: 36 bases in frame from base 1. CDR1 and CDR2 are read off the germline V gene as MDHEN and SYDVKM. This clonotype was recorded many times. Its antigen has not been determined. One base away there is no much larger clone; base qualities are not given. Recombination connected TRBV28 to TRBJ1-1; the D gene is possibly TRBD1, with 6 bases matching. Sequenced sample: blood. This TCR was recovered from a woman under 40 with Graves' hyperthyroidism. CDR3 region: CASGTSGTEAFF. The DNA sequence reads TGTGCCAGCGGGACATCAGGCACTGAAGCTTTCTTT. Extended through the reference TRBV28 and TRBJ1-1 proteins, this CDR3 yields the full variable domain: DVKVTQSSRYLVKRTGEKVFLECVQDMDHENMFWYRQDPGLGLRLIYFSYDVKMKEKGDIPEGYSVSREKKERFSLILESASTNQTSMYLCASGTSGTEAFFGQGTRLTVV.